This passage covers 10 T cell receptor beta chains from one sample sequenced in a study of glioma-infiltrating T cells after dendritic cell vaccination. Repertoires were generated with immunoSEQ multiplex PCR, while TCRdb's copy carries only in-frame clones and drops some. This table has under 130,000 clones, roughly 79% appearing once. This material consisted of blood, taken before dendritic cell vaccination. The receptor source for this set is a human donor with glioblastoma.

The V gene is TRBV7-2, the J gene TRBJ2-2, with D perhaps matching TRBD1 (5 bases). Per the germline V gene, CDR1 is SGHTA and CDR2 is FQGNSA. V was clipped by 1 base and J by 7 bases, with 10 bases between them. The CDR3 runs to 14 residues. The CDR3: CASSLVLTGGELFF. The CDR3 DNA reads as TGTGCCAGCAGCTTAGTTCTTACAGGCGGGGAGCTGTTTTTT.

The J gene is TRBJ2-5, the V gene TRBV5-6; TRBD2 agrees at 7 bases. Per the germline V gene, CDR1 is SGHDT and CDR2 is YYEEEE. The CDR3 is 18 amino acids. The ends lost 2 bases at V and 4 bases at J; junction bases unmatched: 17. The CDR3 DNA is TGTGCCAGCAGCTTCCCCGTTAATTGGGGGAGGGTGGGAGAGACCCAGTACTTC. Protein sequence: CASSFPVNWGRVGETQYF.

This chain connects TRBV5-1 to TRBJ2-1; 10 bases match TRBD1. The CDR3 consists of 15 residues. Trimming removed 1 base from V and 8 bases from J; junction bases left unmatched: 6. Germline CDR1 and CDR2: SGHRS and YFSETQ. CDR3 sequence (DNA): TGCGCCAGCAGCTTGCGGGGACAGGGGCGGGATGAGCAGTTCTTC. This encodes CASSLRGQGRDEQFF.

The V gene is TRBV18, the J gene TRBJ1-5; 10 bases fit TRBD1. V lost 6 bases, J lost 5 bases, and 7 bases stayed unmatched. CDR3 size: 15 residues. Germline values: CDR1 KGHSH, CDR2 LQKENI. CDR3 amino acids: CASSQGQGNDQPQHF. DNA of the CDR3: TGTGCCAGCTCGCAGGGACAGGGGAACGATCAGCCCCAGCATTTT.

This clone appeared once. The chain is built from TRBV5-4 and TRBJ2-6, with 11 bases fitting TRBD1. Per germline, CDR1 SGHNT and CDR2 YYREEE (reference sequence). V gave up 0 bases and J gave up 2 bases; unmatched junction bases: 4. CDR3 size: 18 residues. CDR3: CASSLGGQGATGANVLTF. In DNA, the CDR3 is TGTGCCAGCAGCTTGGGTGGACAGGGGGCAACTGGGGCCAACGTCCTGACTTTC.

This clone has more than one count but fewer than ten. V gene TRBV9 combines with J gene TRBJ2-5, with D possibly TRBD2 on 7 matching bases. V gave up 0 bases and J gave up 5 bases, with 14 bases separating them. The CDR3 consists of 15 residues. Germline CDR1 is SGDLS and CDR2 is YYNGEE. CDR3 sequence reads: CASSVGGGPPETQYF. CDR3 DNA sequence: TGTGCCAGCAGCGTAGGGGGGGGCCCTCCGGAGACCCAGTACTTC.

The chain links TRBV2 to TRBJ1-4; 8 nucleotides agree with TRBD1. The germline V gene encodes CDR1 SNHLY and CDR2 FYNNEI. This CDR3 has 15 residues. V dropped 6 bases and J dropped 3; count of bases not matched to a gene: 6. The CDR3 nucleotides are TGTGCCAGCAGCCTGGACAGGGTGGCTAATGAAAAACTGTTTTTT. It is translated as CASSLDRVANEKLFF.

The CDR3: CASSSSSGDVYGYTF. CDR3 DNA sequence: TGTGCCAGCAGCTCCTCCTCGGGAGATGTCTATGGCTACACCTTC. The chain recombines TRBV9 with TRBJ1-2; D is uncertain. Trimming shortened V by 4 bases and J by 4 bases, and 17 bases separated the two germline ends. Germline CDR1 reads SGDLS; CDR2 reads YYNGEE. The CDR3 is made up of 15 amino acids. The entire variable domain, with the rest obtained from reference TRBV9 and TRBJ1-2, is as follows: DSGVTQTPKHLITATGQRVTLRCSPRSGDLSVYWYQQSLDQGLQFLIQYYNGEERAKGNILERFSAQQFPDLHSELNLSSLELGDSALYFCASSSSSGDVYGYTFGSGTRLTVV.

The chain couples TRBV12-5 to TRBJ1-2; possible D gene TRBD1, 5 bases. Between the trimmed V and J ends, which lost 5 bases and 8 bases, there was a span of 27 bases. CDR3 size: 17 residues. Germline V gene sequence: CDR1 LGHNT, CDR2 FRNRAP. CDR3 nucleotide sequence: TGTGCTAGTGGTCCGCGGGTATCGGGGGACGCAGCGAGGGGCTACACCTTC. Its protein is CASGPRVSGDAARGYTF.

This clone was observed once. V is TRBV7-6 and J is TRBJ2-1, with TRBD1 as a possible D gene (5 bases). Germline-derived CDR1 and CDR2 are SGHVS and FNYEAQ. Trimming removed 4 bases at V and 5 bases at J, with 15 bases between. CDR3 length: 15 residues. Written as DNA, the CDR3 is TGTGCCAGCAGCTCCTATTCACCAGGGAACAATGAGCAGTTCTTC. Amino acids: CASSSYSPGNNEQFF. The variable domain in full, completed from reference TRBV7-6 and TRBJ2-1, reads GAGVSQSPRYKVTKRGQDVALRCDPISGHVSLYWYRQALGQGPEFLTYFNYEAQQDKSGLPNDRFSAERPEGSISTLTIQRTEQRDSAMYRCASSSYSPGNNEQFFGPGTRLTVL.